This TCR beta chain was identified in a study of a mutant IDH1 vaccine in newly diagnosed glioma (dated by TCRdb to 2020 to 2022). About the study as a whole: Patients received eight vaccinations in weeks 1, 3, 5, 7, 11, 15, 19 and 23, corresponding to visits V03 through V10. Vaccination began 4-6 weeks after radiotherapy alone, or alongside temozolomide cycles in the chemotherapy-containing groups. Of the approximately 35 treated patients, roughly 62% were male and about 40% were female, and the mean age was roughly 38 years. Before enrollment, patients had received standard therapy of radiotherapy alone, temozolomide alone, or radiochemotherapy with temozolomide; most received the combination. Peripheral blood was drawn at six visits: V03 (baseline), V05, V07, V10, V12 and V13. For exploratory analyses, longitudinal TCRB deep sequencing was carried out in 25 treated patients wherever samples were available. The study at large found these results: Immune responses induced by the vaccine were seen in approximately 93% of patients across multiple MHC alleles. Changes in the top peripheral T cell clonotypes picked up by TCRB sequencing did not appear to be linked to pseudoprogression. According to the authors, sample limitations meant that analyses of patient blood samples could not be reproduced. PBMC samples for TCRB deep sequencing were selected based on availability.

In the case of this clone: The clone's antigen remains unknown. One base away there is no much larger clone; base qualities are not given.

CDR1 and CDR2 are read off the germline V gene as MRHNA and SNTAGT. Compared with germline, V lacks 6 bases and J lacks 1 base; bases without a gene match: 4. There are 16 amino acids in the CDR3, from cysteine to phenylalanine inclusive. Here the CDR3 DNA is all that survives: 48 bases in frame from base 1. This specimen's time point label, per the study, means: week 11, during vaccination. A 20-mer mutant IDH1 peptide at 300 micrograms in Montanide made up each vaccine dose, which was injected subcutaneously together with topical imiquimod. Newly diagnosed WHO grade 3 or 4 IDH1-mutant astrocytomas showing loss of nuclear ATRX were present in the donors. The samples were drawn from NOA16, a multicentre, single-arm, open-label phase I trial in Germany that tested a mutant IDH1 peptide vaccine in humans for the first time. The DNeasy Blood and Tissue Kit was used to extract genomic DNA from EDTA blood for TCRB sequencing.

The library came from the immunoSEQ multiplex PCR assay. Following the manufacturer's protocol, the hsTCRB Kit was used to amplify rearranged TCR beta chain sequences. An Illumina MiSeq was used to sequence the TCRB libraries. As for the authors' bioinformatics: The proprietary platform of the kit vendor was used for demultiplexing, trimming and gene mapping. The table comes from immuneACCESS by way of TCRdb, which keeps in-frame sequences with V and J called. Part of the clones is missing from these tables; in studies checked, under half for an unresolved V gene and the rest for unknown reasons. The V and J calls and clone size come from that table; D and trimming were worked out from the DNA. The sample table lists tens of thousands of clones, 79% of them with a count of one. The top ten hold 8% to 8.5% of the sample.

This receptor was taken from a man aged 35 to 55 with glioma. The material sequenced was PBMCs, taken from a glioma patient whose treatment included an IDH1 peptide vaccine. This chain is built from TRBV6-4 and TRBJ2-2; TRBD2 agrees with 11 junctional bases. The DNA sequence is TGTGCCAGCAGCCCGACTAGCGGGGAGAACACCGGGGAGCTGTTTTTT. Protein translation: CASSPTSGENTGELFF.